This T cell receptor (beta chain) was found in a study of response to subunit inactivated influenza vaccine. Study observations and caveats: The authors put forward the suggestion that each seasonal influenza vaccination may bring in only a limited number of new T cells.

TCRdb recomputed calls from the RT-PCR reads with MiXCR, one row per CDR3 protein. Altogether fewer than 750,000 distinct CDR3 sequences are present, around 13% being singletons, with the ten largest covering more than 9.5%. With respect to this clonotype: Its specificity is unknown.

The V and J ends lost 4 bases and 4 bases respectively, with 14 bases between them. From germline, CDR1 is SGHAT and CDR2 FQNNGV. CDR3 length: 15 amino acids. This clonotype originated in a man over 45 who received an inactivated influenza vaccine. The chain recombines TRBV11-2 with TRBJ2-1; D possibly corresponds to TRBD2 (5 bases). The starting material was PBMCs from blood, obtained roughly 12 days after vaccination. The CDR3 bases are TGTGCCAGCAGCTCAGAAGGACTGGGATACAATGAGCAGTTCTTC. It yields the protein CASSSEGLGYNEQFF.